Here is one TCR beta chain with its context. A single count supports this clonotype. No antigen is known for it. Per-base quality was not reported, and no clone a single base away is much larger than it. The data were taken from a study of blood T cells in healthy people across ages (dated by TCRdb to between 2015 and 2016). Looking at the study overall: In model experiments, template switching captured roughly one uniquely barcoded TCR beta cDNA molecule for every two T cells. Using the same blood draw, the study looked at two additional independent replicas of 1 million unique cDNA reads for two donors, one aged 18 to 30 and the other aged 80 or older. Donors were grouped into four age groups: young (average 16 years), middle-aged (39), aged (roughly 67) and long-lived (approximately 82). Age-related changes in TCR beta repertoire diversity were measured in the study by deep sequencing normalized with unique cDNA molecular identifiers. To avoid experimental bias, donors of different ages were randomly spread across the sequencing lanes.

Library preparation employed 5' RACE. The sequencing machine was an Illumina HiSeq 2500. A second about 7 to 12 cycle PCR used a sample-barcoded 5' primer and a J-beta primer mix. A template-switch 5' adaptor carrying 12 random nucleotides introduced a unique molecular identifier onto each TCR beta cDNA molecule. Each sample yielded at least 3 million CDR3-containing paired-end reads. First-strand cDNA synthesis was performed from all RNA using the Mint cDNA synthesis kit, with priming by a TRBC-specific oligonucleotide. Following uracil-DNA glycosylase treatment, all cDNA underwent a first 18-cycle PCR with the universal primers M1SS and BC2_uni_R. Turning to the authors' computational methods: Each sample was normalized by randomly selecting 1 million high-quality reads, each carrying a distinct molecular identifier. Reads with shared molecular identifiers were discarded instead of being binned into consensus sequences. MiTCR, set to a Q25 quality threshold and the strictest error-elimination algorithm, was used for CDR3 identification, clonotype clustering and error correction. A nonparametric unseen species model with Euler transformation was used to estimate a lower bound on total TCR beta diversity. The public reads were reanalyzed by TCRdb: fastp trimming at Q25, MiXCR alignment, in-frame beta chains only. Each CDR3 protein gets just one entry, which takes the most common genes and DNA from the rows behind it. These V and J calls rely on TCRdb rather than the paper's analysis. Within this sample are about a million distinct CDR3 sequences, with roughly 48% of them counted one time only. Of the sample, about an eighth falls within the top ten clones.

The donors were roughly 40 Caucasian individuals from Russia, aged roughly 6 to 100 years, who were systemically healthy. About 10 milliliters of peripheral blood were drawn from each donor into EDTA-treated Vacutainer tubes. Ficoll-Paque density-gradient centrifugation was used to isolate PBMCs, with at least 6.5 million per sample. Total RNA, at least 5.5 micrograms per sample, was extracted from PBMCs with Trizol reagent. For every donor, an aliquot of PBMCs went through flow cytometry to measure the percentages of naive CD45RAhigh/CD27high T cells. Ends trimmed: V by 5 bases, J by 3 bases; bases unmatched to a gene: 6. For CDR1 and CDR2, the germline V gene (reference sequence) lists DFQATT and SNEGSKA. The CDR3 covers 14 residues, taking in both the cysteine and the phenylalanine. CDR3 DNA only is kept here, 42 bases in frame from base 1. Study-wide conclusions, independent of this receptor: Compared with the aged group, the long-lived group had more naive CD4+ T cells, fewer expanded clones and increased TCR diversity, a pattern suggesting age selection. Conclusive comparison of naive and antigen-experienced compartments was prevented by the profiling of bulk unsorted PBMCs. Observed TCR beta diversity per million T cells fell roughly linearly with age, and a significant reduction was already apparent by age approximately 40. Because donor CMV infection status was unknown, age-related changes in expanded clonotypes were potentially confounded. A strong correlation was found between observed TCR beta diversity and the percentage of naive T cells measured by flow cytometry. Estimates of total diversity from one million sequenced T cells were regarded as lower bounds and underestimates.

This TCR was recovered from a young man in good health. The specimen was blood. The V and J genes are TRBV20-1 and TRBJ1-5; 8 nucleotides in the junction match TRBD1. The DNA is as follows: TGCAGTGCTCAGTTGGGACAGGTCAATCAGCCCCAGCATTTT. It codes for CSAQLGQVNQPQHF.